Below, 23 T cell receptor beta chains from the same sample are listed, as sequenced in a study of blood T cell repertoires in COVID-19. The data were produced by immunoSEQ multiplex PCR, yet TCRdb's version contains in-frame clones alone and is incomplete. Seen here are about 170,000 clones, about 87% observed once, and the top ten hold 20% to 30%. Sequenced input: peripheral blood. The receptors shown here come from a man between 60 and 75 years old with acute or convalescent COVID-19.

CDR3 DNA sequence: TGTGCCAGCAGTAAAGGGACAGGGGCGCGCAATCAGCCCCAGCATTTT. Amino acids: CASSKGTGARNQPQHF. The chain recombines TRBV6-1 with TRBJ1-5, with 10 bases matching TRBD1. Germline V CDR1 and CDR2: MNHNS, SASEGT. CDR3 length equals 16 residues. Trimming cost V 5 bases and J 2 bases; bases outside gene matches: 6.

The chain joins TRBV7-2 to TRBJ1-1, with D possibly being TRBD1 (5 bases). V was clipped by 5 bases and J by 10 bases, with 23 bases between them. The CDR3 extends over 15 amino acids. Germline V gene data show CDR1 as SGHTA and CDR2 as FQGNSA. The CDR3 sequence: CASSRETAGGGPAFF. The CDR3 nucleotides are TGTGCCAGCAGCCGCGAGACAGCGGGCGGCGGTCCAGCTTTCTTT.

The rearrangement links TRBV6-2 or TRBV6-3 to TRBJ1-1, with a weak D call TRBD1 (5 bases). The CDR3 covers 14 residues. V lost 5 bases, J lost 0 bases, and 10 bases lay in between. The V gene's germline CDR1 is MNHEY and CDR2 SVGEGT. The CDR3 coding sequence is TGTGCCAGCAGTCAGACAGCCGTGAACACTGAAGCTTTCTTT. As protein: CASSQTAVNTEAFF.

V is TRBV5-1 and J is TRBJ1-1; D is possibly TRBD1 (5 bases). V gave up 4 bases and J gave up 5 bases, with 18 bases separating them. The germline V gene has CDR1 SGHRS and CDR2 YFSETQ. The CDR3 consists of 15 residues. The CDR3 loop is CASSLTTRGGTEAFF. In DNA form, the CDR3 reads TGCGCCAGCAGCCTAACCACCCGGGGGGGAACTGAAGCTTTCTTT.

The V call is TRBV5-1, the J call TRBJ1-1; TRBD1 might be the D (5 bases). The V and J ends lost 6 bases and 2 bases respectively, with 11 bases between them. CDR3 length: 13 amino acids. Germline V gene sequence: CDR1 SGHRS, CDR2 YFSETQ. The CDR3 protein is CASNGGVNTEAFF. The CDR3 DNA reads as TGCGCCAGCAACGGAGGGGTCAACACTGAAGCTTTCTTT.

This chain connects TRBV7-8 to TRBJ1-5, with 8 bases identical to TRBD1. This CDR3 has 13 amino acids. V was pared by 5 bases and J by 9 bases, with 6 bases of the junction left unmatched. Germline V gene data show CDR1 as SGHVS and CDR2 as FQNEAQ. The CDR3 coding sequence is TGTGCCAGCAGCCCGGACAGGGTAAGGCCCCAGCATTTT. Protein product: CASSPDRVRPQHF.

The rearrangement uses TRBV11-3 and TRBJ2-1; 8 positions agree with TRBD2. The CDR3 contains 13 residues. Per the germline V gene, CDR1 is SGHNT and CDR2 is YENEEA. With 4 bases clipped from V and 10 bases from J, the junction kept 6 bases outside the gene matches. The CDR3 DNA is TGTGCCAGCAGCTCCGGGGGGGCCGGGGAGCAGTTCTTC. Translated: CASSSGGAGEQFF.

J is TRBJ2-5 and V is TRBV15, with 11 bases that match TRBD2. V lost 4 bases to trimming and J lost 9 bases; unmatched junction nucleotides: 10. This CDR3 region has 15 residues. Germline CDR1 LNHNV, CDR2 YYDKDF (reference sequence). The CDR3: CATSNGTSGCIAQYF. As DNA, the CDR3 is TGTGCCACCAGCAACGGGACTAGCGGCTGTATTGCCCAGTACTTC.

This chain connects TRBV11-2 to TRBJ1-3; a weak D match, TRBD1 (5 bases). This CDR3 has 16 amino acids. In germline, CDR1 is SGHAT, CDR2 FQNNGV. V shed 2 bases and J shed 0 bases, with 11 bases lying between them. The CDR3 loop is CASSLNGGISGNTIYF. As DNA, the CDR3 is TGTGCCAGCAGCTTAAATGGGGGGATCTCTGGAAACACCATATATTTT.

The V call is TRBV7-2, the J call TRBJ1-5; D possibly corresponds to TRBD1 (6 bases). V was clipped by 1 base and J by 6 bases, with 13 bases between them. Per the germline V gene, CDR1 is SGHTA and CDR2 is FQGNSA. This CDR3 region has 15 residues. CDR3 nucleotides: TGTGCCAGCAGCTTAGTACCGGGGGGCGCTCAGCCCCAGCATTTT. Translating it yields CASSLVPGGAQPQHF.

The gene calls are TRBV7-9 and TRBJ2-2, with a tentative D call TRBD2 (6 bases). The CDR3 spans 16 residues. Germline V gives CDR1 SEHNR, CDR2 FQNEAQ (reference sequence). With 4 bases removed from V and 0 bases from J, the gap between germline ends came to 12 bases. The CDR3 region is CASSSEGFANTGELFF. Written as DNA, the CDR3 is TGTGCCAGCAGCTCGGAGGGCTTTGCGAACACCGGGGAGCTGTTTTTT.

The rearrangement links TRBV25-1 to TRBJ1-2; D gene uncertain. V lost 6 bases to trimming and J lost 2 bases, with 10 bases between them. Germline CDR1 MGHDK, CDR2 SYGVNS. The CDR3 spans 13 residues. CDR3 sequence reads: CASRHRSNYGYTF. As DNA, the CDR3 is TGTGCCAGCAGACATCGCTCCAACTATGGCTACACCTTC.

This clone has just one count. Here the CDR3 DNA reads TGTGCCAGCAAGGGTCTCCGGGACTGGGAAGGCTACACCTTC. Encoded protein: CASKGLRDWEGYTF. This chain links TRBV7-2 with TRBJ1-2; D possibly corresponds to TRBD1 (5 bases). Germline CDR1 reads SGHTA; CDR2 reads FQGNSA. The V end lost 7 bases, the J end lost 8 bases, and 20 bases lay between the germline ends. CDR3 size: 14 residues.

This clone was recorded only once. The chain joins TRBV13 to TRBJ2-1, with D tentatively TRBD1 (6 bases). The ends were cut back, 4 bases at V and 2 bases at J, with 9 bases in the middle. This CDR3 spans 14 amino acids. Germline lookup yields CDR1 PRHDT and CDR2 FYEKMQ (reference sequence). CDR3 bases: TGTGCCAGCAGCTCACGGACAGCCTACAATGAGCAGTTCTTC. The encoded protein is CASSSRTAYNEQFF.

Regarding this clone: The sample has other DNA sequences that encode this CDR3 too. This chain joins TRBV19 and TRBJ1-1; TRBD1 aligns across 7 bases. In germline, CDR1 is LNHDA, CDR2 SQIVND (reference sequence). Trimming at V came to 4 bases and at J to 4 bases, leaving 6 bases not matched to a gene. The CDR3 consists of 14 residues. DNA of the CDR3: TGTGCCAGTAGTAGAGGGGGCAGAGGCACTGAAGCTTTCTTT. This codes for CASSRGGRGTEAFF.

The V gene is TRBV5-1, the J gene TRBJ1-1; 10 nucleotides match TRBD1. The CDR3 is 18 residues long. The germline gives CDR1 SGHRS, CDR2 YFSETQ. J gave up 0 bases and V 3 bases, and 11 bases lay outside the gene matches. The CDR3 DNA is TGCGCCAGCAGCTCAACCGGGACAGGGGTCGAAATGAACACTGAAGCTTTCTTT. It translates to CASSSTGTGVEMNTEAFF.

In this sample, this clone turned up a few times. The chain recombines TRBV19 with TRBJ2-5; 12 positions agree with TRBD2. Losses at the gene ends were 5 bases for V and 2 bases for J; bases not matched to a gene: 3. CDR3 length equals 15 residues. Germline lookup yields CDR1 LNHDA and CDR2 SQIVND (reference sequence). This CDR3 reads CASSPSGGGQETQYF. The DNA for the CDR3 is TGTGCCAGTAGTCCTAGCGGGGGGGGTCAAGAGACCCAGTACTTC.

J is TRBJ1-1 and V is TRBV18; D gene uncertain. Germline assignment: CDR1 KGHSH and CDR2 LQKENI. The CDR3 length is 12 residues. V gave up 5 bases and J gave up 7 bases, with 11 bases separating them. CDR3 sequence reads: CASSLSRVEAFF. The CDR3 DNA follows: TGTGCCAGCTCATTAAGCCGGGTTGAAGCTTTCTTT.

The gene calls are TRBV19 and TRBJ2-3; the match to TRBD2 covers 11 bases. The CDR3 consists of 16 residues. J was trimmed by 4 bases and V by 5 bases; bases with no gene match: 8. Germline CDR1 is LNHDA and CDR2 is SQIVND (reference sequence). The CDR3 here is CASSSPLAGDPDTQYF. The CDR3, as DNA: TGTGCCAGTAGTTCGCCACTAGCGGGGGACCCAGATACGCAGTATTTT. The full variable domain, in which reference TRBV19 and TRBJ2-3 provide the parts outside the CDR3, is DGGITQSPKYLFRKEGQNVTLSCEQNLNHDAMYWYRQDPGQGLRLIYYSQIVNDFQKGDIAEGYSVSREKKESFPLTVTSAQKNPTAFYLCASSSPLAGDPDTQYFGPGTRLTVL.

The rearrangement links TRBV7-9 to TRBJ1-1, with 7 bases aligning to TRBD1. CDR1 SEHNR and CDR2 FQNEAQ come from the germline V gene (reference sequence). The CDR3 has 15 amino acids. The junction had 3 bases not matched to a gene; V was cut back by 2 bases and J by 0 bases. This chain's CDR3 is CASSLSGQMNTEAFF. In DNA form, the CDR3 reads TGTGCCAGCAGCTTATCGGGACAGATGAACACTGAAGCTTTCTTT.

V gene TRBV19 combines with J gene TRBJ2-2; weak D call: TRBD1 (6 bases). Germline values: CDR1 LNHDA, CDR2 SQIVND (reference sequence). The V end was cut by 0 bases, the J end by 0 bases, with 8 bases between. The CDR3 consists of 16 residues. CDR3: CASSIERTANTGELFF. The DNA for the CDR3 is TGTGCCAGTAGTATAGAGAGGACAGCGAACACCGGGGAGCTGTTTTTT.

The chain links TRBV10-3 to TRBJ2-7; TRBD1 aligns across 10 bases. The germline CDR1 and CDR2 sequences are ENHRY and SYGVKD. V trimming: 2 bases; J trimming: 2 bases; junction bases outside the gene matches: 0. This CDR3 contains 14 residues. The CDR3 spells CAISEGQGAYEQYF. The CDR3 DNA follows: TGTGCCATCAGTGAGGGACAGGGGGCCTACGAGCAGTACTTC.

The rearrangement joins TRBV7-2 to TRBJ2-7, with 9 positions matching TRBD1. V was pared by 5 bases and J by 7 bases, with 6 bases of the junction left unmatched. The CDR3 covers 13 residues. Looked up from germline, CDR1 is SGHTA and CDR2 is FQGNSA. The CDR3 region is CASSPGTGWEQYF. DNA for the CDR3: TGTGCCAGCAGCCCCGGGACAGGGTGGGAGCAGTACTTC. Complete variable domain (other parts from reference TRBV7-2 and TRBJ2-7): GAGVSQSPSNKVTEKGKDVELRCDPISGHTALYWYRQSLGQGLEFLIYFQGNSAPDKSGLPSDRFSAERTGGSVSTLTIQRTQQEDSAVYLCASSPGTGWEQYFGPGTRLTVT.